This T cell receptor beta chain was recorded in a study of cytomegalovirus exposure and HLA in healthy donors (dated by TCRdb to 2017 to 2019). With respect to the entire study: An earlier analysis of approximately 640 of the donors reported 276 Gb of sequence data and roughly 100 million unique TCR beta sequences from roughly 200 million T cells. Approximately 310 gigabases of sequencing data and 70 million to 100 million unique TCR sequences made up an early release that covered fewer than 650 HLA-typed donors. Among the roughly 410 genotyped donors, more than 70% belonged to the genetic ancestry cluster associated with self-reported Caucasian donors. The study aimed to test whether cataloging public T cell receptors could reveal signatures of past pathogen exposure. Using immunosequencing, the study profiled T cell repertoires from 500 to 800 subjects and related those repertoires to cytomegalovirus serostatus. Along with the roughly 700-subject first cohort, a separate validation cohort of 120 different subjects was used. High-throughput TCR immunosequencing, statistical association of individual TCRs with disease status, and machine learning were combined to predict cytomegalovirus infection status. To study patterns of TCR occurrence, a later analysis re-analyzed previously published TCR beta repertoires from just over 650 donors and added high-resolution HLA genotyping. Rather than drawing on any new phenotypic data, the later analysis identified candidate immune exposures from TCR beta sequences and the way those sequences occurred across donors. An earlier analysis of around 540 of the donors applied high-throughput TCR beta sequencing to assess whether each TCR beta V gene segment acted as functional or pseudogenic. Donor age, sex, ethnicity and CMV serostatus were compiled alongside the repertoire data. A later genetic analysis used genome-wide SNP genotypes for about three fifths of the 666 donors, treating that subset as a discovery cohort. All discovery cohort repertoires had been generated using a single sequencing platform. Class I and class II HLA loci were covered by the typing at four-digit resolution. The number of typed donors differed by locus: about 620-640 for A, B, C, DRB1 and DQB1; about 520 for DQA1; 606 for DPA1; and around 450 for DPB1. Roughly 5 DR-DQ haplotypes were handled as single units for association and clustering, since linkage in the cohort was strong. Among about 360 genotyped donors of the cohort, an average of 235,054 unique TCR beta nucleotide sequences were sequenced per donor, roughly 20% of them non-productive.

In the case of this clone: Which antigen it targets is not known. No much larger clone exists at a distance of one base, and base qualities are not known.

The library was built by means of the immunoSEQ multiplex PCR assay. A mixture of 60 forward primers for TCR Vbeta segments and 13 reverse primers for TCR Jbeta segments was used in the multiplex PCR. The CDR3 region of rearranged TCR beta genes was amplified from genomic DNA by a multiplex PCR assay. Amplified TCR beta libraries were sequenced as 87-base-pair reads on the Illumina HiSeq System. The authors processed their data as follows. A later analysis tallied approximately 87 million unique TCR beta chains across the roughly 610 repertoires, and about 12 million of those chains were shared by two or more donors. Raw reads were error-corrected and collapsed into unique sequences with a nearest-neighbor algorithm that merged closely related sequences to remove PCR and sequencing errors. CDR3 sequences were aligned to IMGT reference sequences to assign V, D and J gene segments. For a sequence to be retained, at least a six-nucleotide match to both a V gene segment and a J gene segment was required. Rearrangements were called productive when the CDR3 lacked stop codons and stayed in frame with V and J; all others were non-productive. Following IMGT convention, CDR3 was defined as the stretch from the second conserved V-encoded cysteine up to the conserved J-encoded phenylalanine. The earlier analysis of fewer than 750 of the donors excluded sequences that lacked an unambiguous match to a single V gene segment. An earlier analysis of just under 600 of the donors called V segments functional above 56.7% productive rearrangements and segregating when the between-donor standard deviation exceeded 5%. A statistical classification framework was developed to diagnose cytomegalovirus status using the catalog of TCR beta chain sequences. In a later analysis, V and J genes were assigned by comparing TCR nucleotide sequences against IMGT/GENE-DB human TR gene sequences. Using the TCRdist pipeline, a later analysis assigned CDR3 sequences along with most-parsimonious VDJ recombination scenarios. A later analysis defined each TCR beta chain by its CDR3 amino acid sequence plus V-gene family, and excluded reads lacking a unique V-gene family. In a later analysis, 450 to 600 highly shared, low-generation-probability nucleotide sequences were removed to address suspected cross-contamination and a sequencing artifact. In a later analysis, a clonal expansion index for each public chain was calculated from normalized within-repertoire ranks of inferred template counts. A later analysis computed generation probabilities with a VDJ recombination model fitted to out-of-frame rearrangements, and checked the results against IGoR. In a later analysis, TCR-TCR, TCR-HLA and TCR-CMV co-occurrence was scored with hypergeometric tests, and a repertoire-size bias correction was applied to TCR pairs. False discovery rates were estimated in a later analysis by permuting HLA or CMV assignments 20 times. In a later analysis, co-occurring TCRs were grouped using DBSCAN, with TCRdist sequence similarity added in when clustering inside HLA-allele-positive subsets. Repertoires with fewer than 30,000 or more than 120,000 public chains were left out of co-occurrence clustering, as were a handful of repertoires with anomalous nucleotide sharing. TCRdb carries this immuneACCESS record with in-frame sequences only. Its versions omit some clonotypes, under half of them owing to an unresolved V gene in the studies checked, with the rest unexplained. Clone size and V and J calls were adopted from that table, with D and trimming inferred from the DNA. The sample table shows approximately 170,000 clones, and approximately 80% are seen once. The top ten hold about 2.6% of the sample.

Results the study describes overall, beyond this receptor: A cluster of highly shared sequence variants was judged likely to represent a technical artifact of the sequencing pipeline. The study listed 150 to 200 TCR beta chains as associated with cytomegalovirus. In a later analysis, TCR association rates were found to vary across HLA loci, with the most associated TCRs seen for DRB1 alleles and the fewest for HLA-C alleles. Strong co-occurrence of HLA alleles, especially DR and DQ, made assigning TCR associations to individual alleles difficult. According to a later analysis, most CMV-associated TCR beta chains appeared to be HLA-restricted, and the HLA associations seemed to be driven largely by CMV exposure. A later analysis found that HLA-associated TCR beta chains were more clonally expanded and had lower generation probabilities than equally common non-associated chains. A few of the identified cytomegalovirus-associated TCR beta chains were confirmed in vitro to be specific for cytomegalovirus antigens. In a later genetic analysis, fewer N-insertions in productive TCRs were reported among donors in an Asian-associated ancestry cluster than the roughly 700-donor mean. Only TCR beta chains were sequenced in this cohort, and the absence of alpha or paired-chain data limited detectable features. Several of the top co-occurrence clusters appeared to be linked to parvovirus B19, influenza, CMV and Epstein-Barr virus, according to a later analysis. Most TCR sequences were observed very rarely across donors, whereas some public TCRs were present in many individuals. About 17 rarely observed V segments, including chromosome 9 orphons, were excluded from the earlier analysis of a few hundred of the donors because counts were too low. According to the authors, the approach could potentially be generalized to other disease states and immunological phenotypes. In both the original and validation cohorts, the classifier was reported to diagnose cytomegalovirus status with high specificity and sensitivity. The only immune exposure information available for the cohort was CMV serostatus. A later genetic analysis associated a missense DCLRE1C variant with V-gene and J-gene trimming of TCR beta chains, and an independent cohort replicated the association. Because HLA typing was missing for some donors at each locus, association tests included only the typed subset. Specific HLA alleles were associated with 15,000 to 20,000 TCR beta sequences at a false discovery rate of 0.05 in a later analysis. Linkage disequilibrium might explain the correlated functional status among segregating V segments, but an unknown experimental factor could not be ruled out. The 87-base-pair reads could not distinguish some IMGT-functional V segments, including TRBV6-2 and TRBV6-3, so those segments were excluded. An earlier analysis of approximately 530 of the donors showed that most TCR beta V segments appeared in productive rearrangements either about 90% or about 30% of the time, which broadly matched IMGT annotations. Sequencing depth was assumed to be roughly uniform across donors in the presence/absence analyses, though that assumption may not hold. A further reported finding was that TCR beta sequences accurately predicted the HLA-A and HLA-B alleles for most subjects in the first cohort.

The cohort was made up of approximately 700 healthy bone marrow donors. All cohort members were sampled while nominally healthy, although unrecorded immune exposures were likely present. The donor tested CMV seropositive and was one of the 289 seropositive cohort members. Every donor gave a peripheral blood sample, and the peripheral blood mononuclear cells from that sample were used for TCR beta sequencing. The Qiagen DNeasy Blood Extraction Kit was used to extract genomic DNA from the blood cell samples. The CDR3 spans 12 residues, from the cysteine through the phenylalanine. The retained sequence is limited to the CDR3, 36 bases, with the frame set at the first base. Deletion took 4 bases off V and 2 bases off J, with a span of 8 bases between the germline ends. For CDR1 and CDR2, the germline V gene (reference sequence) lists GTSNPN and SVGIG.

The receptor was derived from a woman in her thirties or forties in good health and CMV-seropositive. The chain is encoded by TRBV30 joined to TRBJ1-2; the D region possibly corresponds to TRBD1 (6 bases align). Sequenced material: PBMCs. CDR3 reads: CAWKGGNYGYTF. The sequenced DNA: TGTGCCTGGAAGGGGGGGAACTATGGCTACACCTTC.